The 22 T cell receptor beta chains given below trace back to one sample, sequenced in a study of T cell repertoires in cytomegalovirus infection. One entry per CDR3 protein results from TCRdb running MiXCR on the reads. The sample lists 680,000 or so distinct CDR3 sequences, around a third seen once, with around a sixth in the top ten. For these receptors, no antigen is known. This specimen was cultured PBMCs, taken from culture after CMV antigen stimulation. The receptors originated from a human donor in good health (CMV status not recorded). Some clones in this sample may be carry-over from other donors' samples.

The rearrangement uses TRBV20-1 and TRBJ1-6, with D perhaps matching TRBD1 (5 bases). This CDR3 is 17 amino acids long. Germline CDR1 DFQATT, CDR2 SNEGSKA (reference sequence). V was pared by 1 base and J by 1 base, with 14 bases between. DNA of the CDR3: TGCAGTGCTAGAGGTCTGAGGGGCGCATCCTATAATTCACCCCTCCACTTT. Translation: CSARGLRGASYNSPLHF.

This clonotype showed up just a few times. The V gene is TRBV6-5, the J gene TRBJ2-1, with TRBD2 identical over 9 bases. Germline V lookup: CDR1 MNHEY, CDR2 SVGAGI. The V gene end was trimmed by 7 bases and the J gene end by 3 bases; junction bases not matched to a gene: 4. The CDR3 loop spans 14 amino acids. The CDR3 DNA sequence: TGTGCCAGCAATTTAGCGGGAGTCTACAATGAGCAGTTCTTC. The encoded protein is CASNLAGVYNEQFF.

V is TRBV4-1 and J is TRBJ2-7; the D gene is possibly TRBD1 (6 bases). The CDR3 consists of 16 residues. Germline CDR1 is MGHRA and CDR2 is YSYEKL. V lost 4 bases, J lost 3 bases, and 19 bases lay in between. The CDR3 loop reads CASSPGTAPGVYEQYF. DNA for the CDR3: TGCGCCAGCAGCCCCGGCACCGCACCAGGGGTCTACGAGCAGTACTTC.

This clonotype was seen a few times. At one of its ends the junction is not consistent with the germline gene, which may arise from a read error. The V and J genes are TRBV19 and TRBJ2-2, with D maybe TRBD2 (6 bases). From germline, CDR1 is LNHDA and CDR2 SQIVND (reference sequence). This CDR3 spans 16 amino acids. CDR3 nucleotides: TGTGCCAGTAGTCTGACCGGGACTCAGAACCCCGGGGAGCTGTTTTTT. Protein product: CASSLTGTQNPGELFF.

V is TRBV20-1 and J is TRBJ1-1; D possibly corresponds to TRBD1 (6 bases). Germline V gene lookup returns CDR1 DFQATT and CDR2 SNEGSKA (reference sequence). The CDR3 sequence is 13 residues long. Trimming cost V 4 bases and J 0 bases, with 9 bases left between them. CDR3 in amino acids: CSANGDMNTEAFF. The DNA of the CDR3 is TGCAGTGCTAACGGGGACATGAACACTGAAGCTTTCTTT.

This clonotype was counted ten times or more. The chain uses TRBV7-2 and TRBJ2-3; possibly TRBD2 for D (5 bases). Germline loops: CDR1 SGHTA, CDR2 FQGNSA. Trimming removed 5 bases at V and 1 base at J, with 22 bases between. This CDR3 contains 18 residues. CDR3 protein: CASSRGRLALHRTDTQYF. The CDR3 coding sequence is TGTGCCAGCAGCCGTGGGAGATTGGCTCTACACCGCACAGATACGCAGTATTTT.

There are many counts of this clonotype. The chain is built from TRBV7-8 and TRBJ2-3; 7 bases agree with TRBD2. V trimming: 1 base; J trimming: 1 base; junction bases outside the gene matches: 11. CDR1 is SGHVS, CDR2 FQNEAQ, per germline. The CDR3 has 18 amino acids. As DNA, the CDR3 is TGTGCCAGCAGCTTAGAAATCCGCGGGGGAGTTGGCACAGATACGCAGTATTTT. It encodes CASSLEIRGGVGTDTQYF.

This clonotype was counted many times. This chain connects TRBV7-2 to TRBJ2-7; a weak D match, TRBD2 (6 bases). The CDR3 runs 13 residues. The germline CDR1 and CDR2 sequences are SGHTA and FQGNSA. Trimming cost V 5 bases and J 6 bases, with 14 bases left between them. The CDR3 loop is CASSAGFLREQYF. CDR3 nucleotide sequence: TGTGCCAGCAGCGCGGGATTTTTGCGCGAGCAGTACTTC.

This clonotype was seen a handful of times. The chain carries TRBV6-2 or TRBV6-3 and TRBJ2-3; 12 nucleotides align to TRBD2. The CDR3 loop spans 16 amino acids. Germline CDR1 and CDR2: MNHEY and SVGEGT. J was trimmed by 2 bases and V by 6 bases; bases with no gene match: 6. The DNA of the CDR3 is TGTGCCAGCAGACAACTAGCGGGAGGAATCACAGATACGCAGTATTTT. As protein: CASRQLAGGITDTQYF.

Many counts were recorded for this clonotype. V gene TRBV7-2 combines with J gene TRBJ2-5; 11 bases are shared with TRBD2. In germline, CDR1 is SGHTA, CDR2 FQGNSA. Trimming took 5 bases from V and 2 from J; bases not matched to a gene: 7. There are 16 residues in the CDR3. The CDR3: CASSHSGTSGQETQYF. CDR3 DNA sequence: TGTGCCAGCAGCCATTCCGGGACTAGCGGTCAAGAGACCCAGTACTTC.

This clonotype was found many times. J is TRBJ2-7 and V is TRBV7-2; 8 bases agree with TRBD2. The J segment lost 1 base and the V segment lost 5 bases, leaving 4 bases of the junction unmatched. Germline CDR1 is SGHTA and CDR2 is FQGNSA. This CDR3 has 14 amino acids. In nucleotides, the CDR3 is TGTGCCAGCAGCCGGGGGGGCAATTCCTACGAGCAGTACTTC. Translation gives CASSRGGNSYEQYF.

This clonotype was seen repeatedly, ten times or more. V usage is TRBV7-6 and J usage is TRBJ1-4; no clear D. V was pared by 1 base and J by 8 bases, with 8 bases between. Germline CDR1 and CDR2: SGHVS and FNYEAQ. The CDR3 sequence is 13 residues long. The CDR3 sequence is CASSLGTREKLFF. In nucleotides, the CDR3 is TGTGCCAGCAGCTTAGGGACGAGGGAAAAACTGTTTTTT.

This clonotype has just a few counts. This sequence joins TRBV7-9 and TRBJ2-5, with 7 nucleotides matching TRBD1. V dropped 1 base and J dropped 5; count of bases not matched to a gene: 10. The CDR3 length is 16 residues. CDR1 is SEHNR, CDR2 FQNEAQ, per germline (reference sequence). The CDR3 protein is CASSLGERGHLETQYF. The CDR3 DNA follows: TGTGCCAGCAGCTTAGGTGAAAGGGGGCATTTGGAGACCCAGTACTTC.

The chain couples TRBV19 to TRBJ2-7; D might be TRBD1 (6 bases). Germline CDR1 and CDR2: LNHDA and SQIVND (reference sequence). V gave up 7 bases and J gave up 4 bases, with 20 bases separating them. This CDR3 spans 15 amino acids. CDR3 nucleotides: TGTGCCAGTAAGATTTCCGCAGGGGTGGGATACGAGCAGTACTTC. It yields the protein CASKISAGVGYEQYF. Full variable domain (outside the CDR3, taken from reference TRBV19 and TRBJ2-7): DGGITQSPKYLFRKEGQNVTLSCEQNLNHDAMYWYRQDPGQGLRLIYYSQIVNDFQKGDIAEGYSVSREKKESFPLTVTSAQKNPTAFYLCASKISAGVGYEQYFGPGTRLTVT.

This clonotype was observed a few times. As DNA, the CDR3 is TGTGCCAGCAGCTTAGACTCGTGGGGGAACACTGAAGCTTTCTTT. As protein: CASSLDSWGNTEAFF. The rearrangement joins TRBV11-2 to TRBJ1-1, with D hard to call. The CDR3 has 15 amino acids. V was trimmed by 0 bases and J by 1 base, leaving 9 bases between them. Germline V lookup: CDR1 SGHAT, CDR2 FQNNGV.

This chain links TRBV12-3 or TRBV12-4 with TRBJ2-7; weak D call: TRBD2 (6 bases). This CDR3 has 14 amino acids. Trimming left V 6 bases short and J 4 bases short, with 16 bases between. CDR3 in DNA: TGTGCCAGCAGCCCAGGCGGGGACCTGTACGAGCAGTACTTC. Translating it yields CASSPGGDLYEQYF.

The J gene is TRBJ2-2, the V gene TRBV5-4, with TRBD2 as a possible D gene (5 bases). Germline loops: CDR1 SGHNT, CDR2 YYREEE (reference sequence). This CDR3 is 16 amino acids long. V lost 1 base, J lost 4 bases, and 14 bases lay in between. The CDR3 region is CASSLLGSGPTGELFF. Here the CDR3 DNA reads TGTGCCAGCAGCTTGTTAGGCAGCGGACCCACCGGGGAGCTGTTTTTT.

CDR3 DNA: TGTGCCAGCAGGCGGGGGGACACCGGGGAGCTGTTTTTT. Translated, it gives CASRRGDTGELFF. The chain couples TRBV2 to TRBJ2-2; 8 bases line up with TRBD2. Germline V gene lookup returns CDR1 SNHLY and CDR2 FYNNEI. The CDR3 runs 13 residues. V shed 6 bases, J shed 3 bases, and the junction held 0 bases outside the gene matches.

The chain recombines TRBV4-1 with TRBJ1-2; 7 nucleotides line up with TRBD1. CDR1 is MGHRA, CDR2 YSYEKL, per germline. With 2 bases clipped from V and 7 bases from J, the junction kept 7 bases outside the gene matches. The CDR3 is 14 residues long. The CDR3 region is CASSQNRDRGGYTF. CDR3 in DNA: TGCGCCAGCAGCCAAAACCGGGACAGAGGTGGCTACACCTTC.

V usage is TRBV28 and J usage is TRBJ1-5; 12 bases are a match to TRBD1. The CDR3 is made up of 14 amino acids. Germline CDR1 reads MDHEN; CDR2 reads SYDVKM. The ends lost 6 bases at V and 4 bases at J; junction bases unmatched: 1. In nucleotides, the CDR3 is TGTGCCAGCAGGGGACAGGGGGCGAATCAGCCCCAGCATTTT. This sequence encodes CASRGQGANQPQHF. Drawing the rest from reference TRBV28 and TRBJ1-5, the complete variable domain is DVKVTQSSRYLVKRTGEKVFLECVQDMDHENMFWYRQDPGLGLRLIYFSYDVKMKEKGDIPEGYSVSREKKERFSLILESASTNQTSMYLCASRGQGANQPQHFGDGTRLSIL.

This clonotype has just a few counts. CDR3 sequence (DNA): TGTGCCAGCAGCTTAGGGGGGTGGGTTACCGAGCAGTACTTC. It codes for CASSLGGWVTEQYF. V and J are TRBV7-2 and TRBJ2-7; either TRBD1 or TRBD2 may supply D (5 bases each). Trimming pared 1 base from V and 6 bases from J, leaving 13 bases between. This CDR3 has 14 residues. Per the germline V gene, CDR1 is SGHTA and CDR2 is FQGNSA. Based on the CDR3 plus reference TRBV7-2 and TRBJ2-7, the full variable domain is GAGVSQSPSNKVTEKGKDVELRCDPISGHTALYWYRQSLGQGLEFLIYFQGNSAPDKSGLPSDRFSAERTGGSVSTLTIQRTQQEDSAVYLCASSLGGWVTEQYFGPGTRLTVT.

The J gene is TRBJ2-1, the V gene TRBV4-1, with TRBD2 identical over 14 bases. This CDR3 region has 17 residues. Germline assignment: CDR1 MGHRA and CDR2 YSYEKL. The V and J ends lost 0 bases and 9 bases, in that order; junction bases with no gene match: 7. CDR3 sequence reads: CASSQDYEGTSGGEQFF. CDR3 sequence (DNA): TGCGCCAGCAGCCAAGATTACGAGGGGACTAGCGGGGGTGAGCAGTTCTTC.